Listed here is a single TCR beta chain. This sample is part of a study of T cell changes during pregnancy in multiple sclerosis. The CDR3 length is 13 residues. V was clipped by 3 bases and J by 1 base, with 7 bases between them. The germline gives CDR1 SGHRS, CDR2 YFSETQ. TCRdb keeps only in-frame clones here, not all; method: immunoSEQ multiplex PCR. The data show just under 50,000 clones, roughly 94% seen once. The chain has TRBV5-1 and TRBJ2-5; D not resolved. The sequence derives from a female donor with multiple sclerosis, enrolled in a pregnancy study. Sequences were derived from CD4+ T cells from peripheral blood mononuclear cells, sampled in the third trimester of pregnancy. The CDR3 here is CASSSSLQETQYF. CDR3 DNA sequence: TGCGCCAGCAGCTCCTCCCTCCAAGAGACCCAGTACTTC.